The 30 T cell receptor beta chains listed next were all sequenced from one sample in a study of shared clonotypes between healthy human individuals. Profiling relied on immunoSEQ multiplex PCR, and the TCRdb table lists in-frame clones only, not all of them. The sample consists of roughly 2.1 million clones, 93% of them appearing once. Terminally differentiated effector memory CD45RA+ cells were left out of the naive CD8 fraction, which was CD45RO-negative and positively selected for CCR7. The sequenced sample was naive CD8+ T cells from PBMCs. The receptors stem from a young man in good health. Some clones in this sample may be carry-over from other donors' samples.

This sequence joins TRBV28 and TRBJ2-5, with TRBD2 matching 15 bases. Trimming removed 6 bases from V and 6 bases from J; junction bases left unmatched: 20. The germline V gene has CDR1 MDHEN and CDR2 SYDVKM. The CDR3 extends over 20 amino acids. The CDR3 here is CASSGGGERTSGRALKTQYF. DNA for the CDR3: TGTGCCAGCAGCGGTGGGGGCGAACGGACTAGCGGGAGGGCGTTGAAGACCCAGTACTTC.

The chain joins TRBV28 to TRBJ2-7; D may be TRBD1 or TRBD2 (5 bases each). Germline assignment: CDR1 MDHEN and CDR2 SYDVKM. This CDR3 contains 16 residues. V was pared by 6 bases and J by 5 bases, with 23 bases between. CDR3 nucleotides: TGTGCCAGCAGCCGACCCTCCGGGACGGAGAGAGACGAGCAGTACTTC. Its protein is CASSRPSGTERDEQYF.

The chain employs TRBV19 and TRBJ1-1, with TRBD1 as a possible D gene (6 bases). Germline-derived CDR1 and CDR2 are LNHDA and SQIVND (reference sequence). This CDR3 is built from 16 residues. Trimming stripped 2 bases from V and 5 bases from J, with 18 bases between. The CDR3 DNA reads TGTGCCAGTAGTATAATGGGCAGGGGAATAAGAACTGAAGCTTTCTTT. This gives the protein CASSIMGRGIRTEAFF.

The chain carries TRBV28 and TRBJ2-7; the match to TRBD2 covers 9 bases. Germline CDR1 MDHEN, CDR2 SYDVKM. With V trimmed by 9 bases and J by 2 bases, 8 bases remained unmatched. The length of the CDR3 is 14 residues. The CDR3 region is CASTLIAGAYEQYF. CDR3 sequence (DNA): TGTGCCAGTACCTTAATAGCGGGAGCCTACGAGCAGTACTTC.

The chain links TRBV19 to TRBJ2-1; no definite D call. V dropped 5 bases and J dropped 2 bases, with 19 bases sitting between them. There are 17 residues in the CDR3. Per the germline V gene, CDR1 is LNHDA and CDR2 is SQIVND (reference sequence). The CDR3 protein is CASSPPGFSVAYNEQFF. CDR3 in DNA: TGTGCCAGTAGTCCCCCCGGGTTTTCCGTTGCCTACAATGAGCAGTTCTTC. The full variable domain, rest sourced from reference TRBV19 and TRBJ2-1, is DGGITQSPKYLFRKEGQNVTLSCEQNLNHDAMYWYRQDPGQGLRLIYYSQIVNDFQKGDIAEGYSVSREKKESFPLTVTSAQKNPTAFYLCASSPPGFSVAYNEQFFGPGTRLTVL.

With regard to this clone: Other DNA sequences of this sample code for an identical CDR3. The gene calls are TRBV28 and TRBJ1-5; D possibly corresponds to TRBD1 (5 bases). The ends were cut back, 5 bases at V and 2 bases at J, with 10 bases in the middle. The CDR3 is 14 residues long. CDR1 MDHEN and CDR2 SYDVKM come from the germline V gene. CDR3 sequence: CASSPRAGNQPQHF. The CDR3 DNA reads TGTGCCAGCAGTCCCAGGGCTGGCAATCAGCCCCAGCATTTT.

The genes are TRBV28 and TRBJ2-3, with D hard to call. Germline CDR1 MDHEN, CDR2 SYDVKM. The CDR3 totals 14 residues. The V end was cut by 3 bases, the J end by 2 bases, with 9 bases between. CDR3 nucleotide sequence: TGTGCCAGCAGTTTTAGGGCCTTCACAGATACGCAGTATTTT. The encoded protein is CASSFRAFTDTQYF.

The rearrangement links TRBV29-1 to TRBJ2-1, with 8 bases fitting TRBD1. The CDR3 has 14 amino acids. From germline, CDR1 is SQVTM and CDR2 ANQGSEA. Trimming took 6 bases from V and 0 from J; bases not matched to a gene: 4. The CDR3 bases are TGCAGCGTCTGTACAGGGGGCTCCTACAATGAGCAGTTCTTC. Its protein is CSVCTGGSYNEQFF.

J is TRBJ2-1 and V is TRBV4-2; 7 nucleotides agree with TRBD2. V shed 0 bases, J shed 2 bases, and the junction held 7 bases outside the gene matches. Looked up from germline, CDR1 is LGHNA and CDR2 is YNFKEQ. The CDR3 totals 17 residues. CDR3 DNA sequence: TGTGCCAGCAGCCAAGATGAAGGGACTACCACCTACAATGAGCAGTTCTTC. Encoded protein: CASSQDEGTTTYNEQFF.

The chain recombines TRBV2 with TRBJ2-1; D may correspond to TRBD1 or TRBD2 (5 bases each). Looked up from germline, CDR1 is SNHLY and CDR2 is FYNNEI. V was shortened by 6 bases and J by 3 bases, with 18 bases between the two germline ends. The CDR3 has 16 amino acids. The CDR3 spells CASRYTGAVSYNEQFF. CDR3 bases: TGTGCCAGCAGATACACCGGGGCCGTCAGCTACAATGAGCAGTTCTTC. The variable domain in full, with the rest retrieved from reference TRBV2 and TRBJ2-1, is EPEVTQTPSHQVTQMGQEVILRCVPISNHLYFYWYRQILGQKVEFLVSFYNNEISEKSEIFDDQFSVERPDGSNFTLKIRSTKLEDSAMYFCASRYTGAVSYNEQFFGPGTRLTVL.

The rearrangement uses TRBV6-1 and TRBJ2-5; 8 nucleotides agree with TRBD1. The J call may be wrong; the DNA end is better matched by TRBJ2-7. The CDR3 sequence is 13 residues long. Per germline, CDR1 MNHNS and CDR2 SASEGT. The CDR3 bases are TGTGCCAGCACCGGGACAGGACTGTACGAGCAGTACTTC. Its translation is CASTGTGLYEQYF.

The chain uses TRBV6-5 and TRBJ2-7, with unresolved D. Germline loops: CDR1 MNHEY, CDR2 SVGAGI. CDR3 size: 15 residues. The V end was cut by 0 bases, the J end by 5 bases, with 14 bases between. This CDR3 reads CASSYSSPAGDEQYF. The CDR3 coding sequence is TGTGCCAGCAGTTACTCGAGTCCTGCTGGGGACGAGCAGTACTTC.

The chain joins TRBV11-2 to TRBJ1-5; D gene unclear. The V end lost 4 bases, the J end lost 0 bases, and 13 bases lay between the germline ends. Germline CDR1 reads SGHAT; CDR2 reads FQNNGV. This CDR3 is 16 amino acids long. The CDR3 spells CASSWGGFYSNQPQHF. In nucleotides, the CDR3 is TGTGCCAGCAGCTGGGGTGGGTTTTATAGCAATCAGCCCCAGCATTTT.

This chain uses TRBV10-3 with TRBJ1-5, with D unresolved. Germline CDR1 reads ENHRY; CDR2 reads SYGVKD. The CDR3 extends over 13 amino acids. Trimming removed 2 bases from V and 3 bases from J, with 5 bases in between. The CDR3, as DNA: TGTGCCATCAGTGAGCGGAACAATCAGCCCCAGCATTTT. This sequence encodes CAISERNNQPQHF.

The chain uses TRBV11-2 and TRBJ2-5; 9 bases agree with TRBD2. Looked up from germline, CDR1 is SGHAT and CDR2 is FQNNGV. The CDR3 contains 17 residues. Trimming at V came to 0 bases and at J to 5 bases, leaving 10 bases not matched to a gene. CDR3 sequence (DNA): TGTGCCAGCAGCTTAGAAACGGGACTAGCATACCGGGAGACCCAGTACTTC. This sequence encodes CASSLETGLAYRETQYF.

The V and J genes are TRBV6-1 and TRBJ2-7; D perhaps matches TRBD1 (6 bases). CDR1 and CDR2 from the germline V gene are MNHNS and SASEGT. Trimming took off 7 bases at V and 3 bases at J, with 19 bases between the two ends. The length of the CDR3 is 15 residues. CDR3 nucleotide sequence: TGTGCCAGCACCAACAGGGTAGGGAGAAACTACGAGCAGTACTTC. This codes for CASTNRVGRNYEQYF.

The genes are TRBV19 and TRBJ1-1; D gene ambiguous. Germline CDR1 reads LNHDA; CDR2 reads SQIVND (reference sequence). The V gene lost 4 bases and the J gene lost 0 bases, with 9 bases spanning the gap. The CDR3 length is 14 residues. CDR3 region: CASSSRLMNTEAFF. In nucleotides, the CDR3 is TGTGCCAGTAGTAGCCGATTGATGAACACTGAAGCTTTCTTT.

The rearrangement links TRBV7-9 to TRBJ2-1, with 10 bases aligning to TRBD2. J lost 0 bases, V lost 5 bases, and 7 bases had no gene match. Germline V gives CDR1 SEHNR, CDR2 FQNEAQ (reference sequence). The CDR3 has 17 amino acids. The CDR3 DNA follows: TGTGCCAGCAGCCCCCCACTAGCGGGACTCTCCTACAATGAGCAGTTCTTC. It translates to CASSPPLAGLSYNEQFF. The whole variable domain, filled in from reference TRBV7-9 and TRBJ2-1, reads DTGVSQNPRHKITKRGQNVTFRCDPISEHNRLYWYRQTLGQGPEFLTYFQNEAQLEKSRLLSDRFSAERPKGSFSTLEIQRTEQGDSAMYLCASSPPLAGLSYNEQFFGPGTRLTVL.

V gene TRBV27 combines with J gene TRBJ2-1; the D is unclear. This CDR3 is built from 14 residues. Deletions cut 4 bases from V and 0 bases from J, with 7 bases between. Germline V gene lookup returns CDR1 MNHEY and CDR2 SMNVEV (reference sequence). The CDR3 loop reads CASSSASSYNEQFF. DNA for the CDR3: TGTGCCAGCAGTTCCGCGAGCTCCTACAATGAGCAGTTCTTC.

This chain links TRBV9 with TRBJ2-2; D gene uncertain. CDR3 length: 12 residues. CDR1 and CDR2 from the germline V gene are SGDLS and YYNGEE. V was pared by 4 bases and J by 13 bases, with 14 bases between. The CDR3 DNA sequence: TGTGCCAGCAGCTCAGGTGGCACTCCGCTGTTTTTT. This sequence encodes CASSSGGTPLFF.

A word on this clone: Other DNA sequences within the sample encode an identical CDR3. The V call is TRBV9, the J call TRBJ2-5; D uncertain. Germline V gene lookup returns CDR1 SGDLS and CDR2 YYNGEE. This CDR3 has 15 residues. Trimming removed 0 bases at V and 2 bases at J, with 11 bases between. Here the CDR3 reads CASSVAGTLQETQYF. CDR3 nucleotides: TGTGCCAGCAGCGTAGCAGGAACGCTGCAAGAGACCCAGTACTTC.

The DNA for the CDR3 is TGTGCCAGCAGCTTAGGGCTTCCTTGGGAGCAGTACTTC. Its translation: CASSLGLPWEQYF. The rearrangement joins TRBV7-2 to TRBJ2-7; no firm D call. The ends were cut back, 1 base at V and 7 bases at J, with 11 bases in the middle. The germline V gene encodes CDR1 SGHTA and CDR2 FQGNSA. This CDR3 is built from 13 residues.

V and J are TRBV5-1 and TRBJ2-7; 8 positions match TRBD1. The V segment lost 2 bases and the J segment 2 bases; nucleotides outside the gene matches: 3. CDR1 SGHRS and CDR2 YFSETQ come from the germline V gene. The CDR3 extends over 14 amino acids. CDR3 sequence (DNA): TGCGCCAGCAGCTTAAGGACAGGGACCTACGAGCAGTACTTC. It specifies CASSLRTGTYEQYF. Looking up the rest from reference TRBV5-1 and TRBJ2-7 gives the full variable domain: KAGVTQTPRYLIKTRGQQVTLSCSPISGHRSVSWYQQTPGQGLQFLFEYFSETQRNKGNFPGRFSGRQFSNSRSEMNVSTLELGDSALYLCASSLRTGTYEQYFGPGTRLTVT.

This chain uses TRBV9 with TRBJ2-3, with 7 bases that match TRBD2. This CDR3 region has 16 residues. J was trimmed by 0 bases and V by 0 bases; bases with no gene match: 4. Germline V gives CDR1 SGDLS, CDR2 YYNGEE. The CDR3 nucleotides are TGTGCCAGCAGCGTAGAGGGCGGGAGAAGCACAGATACGCAGTATTTT. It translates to CASSVEGGRSTDTQYF.

The CDR3 region has the DNA TGTGCCAGCAGTGAAACACCTAGTTGGTCTGGAAACACCATATATTTT. Translated, it gives CASSETPSWSGNTIYF. The chain joins TRBV6-1 to TRBJ1-3; D is uncertain. The CDR3 has 16 amino acids. CDR1 is MNHNS, CDR2 SASEGT, per germline. The V end lost 2 bases, the J end lost 1 base, and 12 bases lay between the germline ends.

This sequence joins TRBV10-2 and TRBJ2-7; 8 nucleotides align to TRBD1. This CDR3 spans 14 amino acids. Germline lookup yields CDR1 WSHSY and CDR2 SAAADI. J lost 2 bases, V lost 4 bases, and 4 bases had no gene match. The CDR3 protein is CASSGWTGTYEQYF. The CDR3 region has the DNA TGCGCCAGCAGTGGGTGGACAGGGACCTACGAGCAGTACTTC.

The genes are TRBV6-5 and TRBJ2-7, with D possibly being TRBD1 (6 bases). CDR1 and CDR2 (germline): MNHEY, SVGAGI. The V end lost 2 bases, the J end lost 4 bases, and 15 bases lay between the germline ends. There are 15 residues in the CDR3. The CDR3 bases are TGTGCCAGCAGTTACGTGGGGGCCGGGGCATACGAGCAGTACTTC. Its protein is CASSYVGAGAYEQYF.

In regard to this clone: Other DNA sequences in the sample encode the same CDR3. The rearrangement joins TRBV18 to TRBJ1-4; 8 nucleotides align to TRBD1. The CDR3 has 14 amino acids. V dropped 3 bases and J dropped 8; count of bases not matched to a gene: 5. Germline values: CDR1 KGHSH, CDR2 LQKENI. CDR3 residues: CASSPGTGEEKLFF. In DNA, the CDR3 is TGTGCCAGCTCACCCGGGACAGGCGAAGAAAAACTGTTTTTT.

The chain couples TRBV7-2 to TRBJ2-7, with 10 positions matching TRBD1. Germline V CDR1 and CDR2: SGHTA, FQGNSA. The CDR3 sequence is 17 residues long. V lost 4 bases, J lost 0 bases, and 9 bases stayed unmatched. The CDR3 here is CASSSPLGTGVSYEQYF. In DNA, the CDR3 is TGTGCCAGCAGCTCCCCCCTGGGGACAGGGGTCTCCTACGAGCAGTACTTC.

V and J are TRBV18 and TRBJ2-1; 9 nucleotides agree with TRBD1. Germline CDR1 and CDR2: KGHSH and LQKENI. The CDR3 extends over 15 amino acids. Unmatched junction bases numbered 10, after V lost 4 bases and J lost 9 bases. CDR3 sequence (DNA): TGTGCCAGCTCACTTCCGGGACAGGGTGTCCGTGAGCAGTTCTTC. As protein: CASSLPGQGVREQFF.